Listed below are T cell receptor beta chains from one sample, sequenced in a study of tumor and adjacent non-tumor tissue in lung cancer. MiXCR, run by TCRdb on the multiplex PCR reads, gives a single entry per CDR3 protein. Of approximately 75,000 distinct CDR3 sequences listed, around four fifths are singletons. Sequenced: lung tumor tissue. These receptor sequences come from a woman aged 45-65 years with non-small cell lung cancer. Both conserved end residues are part of each CDR3.

CDR3aa: CASSGTGGNQPQHF; j_gene: TRBJ1-5; v_gene: TRBV12-3/TRBV12-4
CDR3aa: CASSYSTGTDQPQHF; j_gene: TRBJ1-5; v_gene: TRBV6-5
CDR3aa: CASSFPIGRYEKLFF; j_gene: TRBJ1-4; v_gene: TRBV12-3/TRBV12-4
CDR3aa: CNVEDLEGWSSNNEQFF; j_gene: TRBJ2-1; v_gene: TRBV29-1
CDR3aa: CTSSLSGQGNNEQYF; j_gene: TRBJ2-7; v_gene: TRBV5-5
CDR3aa: CRVATQSAETQYF; j_gene: TRBJ2-5; v_gene: TRBV29-1
CDR3aa: CASSPGGLAVVGEQFF; j_gene: TRBJ2-1; v_gene: TRBV11-2
CDR3aa: CASSQPPGLAGNEQFF; j_gene: TRBJ2-1; v_gene: TRBV4-1
CDR3aa: CASSRGENYNEQFF; j_gene: TRBJ2-1; v_gene: TRBV14
CDR3aa: CASSQHFTCGRMETQYF; j_gene: TRBJ2-3; v_gene: TRBV4-2
CDR3aa: CANSPSGRGTEAFF; j_gene: TRBJ1-1; v_gene: TRBV12-3/TRBV12-4
CDR3aa: CRARAPEVDHEQHF; j_gene: TRBJ2-7; v_gene: TRBV20-1
CDR3aa: CASSSLGGRSRDF; j_gene: TRBJ2-5; v_gene: TRBV28
CDR3aa: CASSFIFGSSSYNSPLHF; j_gene: TRBJ1-6; v_gene: TRBV6-5
CDR3aa: CATSIPGQGTGDYEQFF; j_gene: TRBJ2-1; v_gene: TRBV24-1
CDR3aa: CVSSFRLSNEQFF; j_gene: TRBJ2-1; v_gene: TRBV12-3/TRBV12-4
CDR3aa: CVISWQSNTWELFF; j_gene: TRBJ2-2; v_gene: TRBV6-2/TRBV6-3
CDR3aa: CSVGIGTAYEQYF; j_gene: TRBJ2-7; v_gene: TRBV29-1
CDR3aa: CASSLNIRDPGGYEQYF; j_gene: TRBJ2-7; v_gene: TRBV28
CDR3aa: CAWQSAYEQYF; j_gene: TRBJ2-7; v_gene: TRBV30
CDR3aa: CASSPTGNYGYTF; j_gene: TRBJ1-2; v_gene: TRBV19
CDR3aa: CASSPSQGAPGLDEQFF; j_gene: TRBJ2-1; v_gene: TRBV28
CDR3aa: CSVLLAGVFHEQYF; j_gene: TRBJ2-7; v_gene: TRBV29-1
CDR3aa: CASSIDRTGYNEQFF; j_gene: TRBJ2-1; v_gene: TRBV19
CDR3aa: CRANQNGEVEGYAF; j_gene: TRBJ1-2; v_gene: TRBV20-1
CDR3aa: CASRGGDSTEVFF; j_gene: TRBJ1-1; v_gene: TRBV6-5
CDR3aa: CSTLGPANTGELFF; j_gene: TRBJ2-2; v_gene: TRBV29-1
CDR3aa: CGVKRDPGQMNTETFF; j_gene: TRBJ1-1; v_gene: TRBV29-1
CDR3aa: CASSQAKGAGKYEQYF; j_gene: TRBJ2-7; v_gene: TRBV4-2
CDR3aa: CASRRDGTLIRWELLF; j_gene: TRBJ2-2; v_gene: TRBV6-1
CDR3aa: CASSLARNEQFF; j_gene: TRBJ2-1; v_gene: TRBV5-6
CDR3aa: CASSLMALDLSKQNF; j_gene: TRBJ2-7; v_gene: TRBV12-3/TRBV12-4
CDR3aa: CVSSQDLGAVMRNEKLFF; j_gene: TRBJ1-4; v_gene: TRBV4-1
CDR3aa: CAGSGTGIENQPQHF; j_gene: TRBJ1-5; v_gene: TRBV10-2
CDR3aa: CASSPARTNSYEQYF; j_gene: TRBJ2-7; v_gene: TRBV18
CDR3aa: CASSITSGRIDEQFF; j_gene: TRBJ2-1; v_gene: TRBV28
CDR3aa: CVSSKNPNAGELFF; j_gene: TRBJ2-2; v_gene: TRBV7-9
CDR3aa: CASSSGTTNYGYTF; j_gene: TRBJ1-2; v_gene: TRBV6-6
CDR3aa: CASRDPGRASNQPQHF; j_gene: TRBJ1-5; v_gene: TRBV6-4
CDR3aa: CSARWVTDTQHF; j_gene: NA; v_gene: TRBV20-1
CDR3aa: CAISDAGGVTEELFF; j_gene: TRBJ2-2; v_gene: TRBV10-3
CDR3aa: CSARSVEGGYEQFF; j_gene: TRBJ2-1; v_gene: TRBV20-1
CDR3aa: CASHSRLTPRENEQFF; j_gene: TRBJ2-1; v_gene: TRBV12-2
CDR3aa: CASRDKVGGTDTQYF; j_gene: TRBJ2-3; v_gene: TRBV6-5
CDR3aa: CASSLAGGTGELFF; j_gene: TRBJ2-2; v_gene: TRBV11-3
CDR3aa: CASSEGASGYRDTQYF; j_gene: TRBJ2-3; v_gene: TRBV2
CDR3aa: CAIKAGGPGKIGELFF; j_gene: TRBJ2-2; v_gene: TRBV10-3
CDR3aa: CARSYERSSYEQYF; j_gene: TRBJ2-7; v_gene: TRBV11-2
CDR3aa: CARSLVGLAGDPNEQFF; j_gene: TRBJ2-1; v_gene: TRBV5-3
CDR3aa: CASDSGTGEADQYF; j_gene: TRBJ2-7; v_gene: TRBV11-3
CDR3aa: CGVVGGNWGGNEQFF; j_gene: TRBJ2-1; v_gene: TRBV29-1
CDR3aa: CASKDSANSPLHF; j_gene: TRBJ1-6; v_gene: TRBV6-1
CDR3aa: CASSPTYGTDTQYF; j_gene: TRBJ2-3; v_gene: TRBV11-2